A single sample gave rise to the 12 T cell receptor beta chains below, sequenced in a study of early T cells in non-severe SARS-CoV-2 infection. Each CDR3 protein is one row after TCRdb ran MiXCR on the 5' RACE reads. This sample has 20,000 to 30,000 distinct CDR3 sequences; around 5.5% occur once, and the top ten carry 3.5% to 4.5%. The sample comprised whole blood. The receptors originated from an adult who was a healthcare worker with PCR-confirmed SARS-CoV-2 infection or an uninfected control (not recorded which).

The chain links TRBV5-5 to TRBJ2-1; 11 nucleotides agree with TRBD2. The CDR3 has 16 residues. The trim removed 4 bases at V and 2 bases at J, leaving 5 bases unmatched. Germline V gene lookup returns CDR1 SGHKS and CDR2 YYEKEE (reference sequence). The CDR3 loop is CASSLLAGGAYNEQFF. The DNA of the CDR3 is TGTGCCAGCAGCCTCCTAGCGGGGGGAGCCTACAATGAGCAGTTCTTC.

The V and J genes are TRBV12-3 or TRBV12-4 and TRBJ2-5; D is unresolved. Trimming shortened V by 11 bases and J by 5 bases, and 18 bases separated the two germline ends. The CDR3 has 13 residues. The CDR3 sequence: CAGALGSSETQYF. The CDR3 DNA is TGTGCCGGCGCTCTGGGCAGTTCGGAGACCCAGTACTTC.

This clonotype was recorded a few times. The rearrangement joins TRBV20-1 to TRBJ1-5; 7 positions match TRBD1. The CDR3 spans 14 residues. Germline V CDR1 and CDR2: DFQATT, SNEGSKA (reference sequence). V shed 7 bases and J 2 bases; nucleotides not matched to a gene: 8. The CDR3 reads CSGTDREGNQPQHF. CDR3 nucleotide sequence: TGCAGTGGGACAGACAGGGAAGGCAATCAGCCCCAGCATTTT.

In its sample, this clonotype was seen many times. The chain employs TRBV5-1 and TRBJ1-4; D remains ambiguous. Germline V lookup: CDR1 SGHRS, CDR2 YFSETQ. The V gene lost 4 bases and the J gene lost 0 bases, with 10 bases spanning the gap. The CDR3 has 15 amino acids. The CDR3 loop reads CASSLLSATNEKLFF. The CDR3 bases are TGCGCCAGCAGCCTTCTCTCAGCAACTAATGAAAAACTGTTTTTT.

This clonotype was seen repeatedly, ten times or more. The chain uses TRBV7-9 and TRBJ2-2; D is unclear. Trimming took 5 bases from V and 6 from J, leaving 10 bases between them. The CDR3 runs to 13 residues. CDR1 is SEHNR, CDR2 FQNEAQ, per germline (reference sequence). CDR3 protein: CASSPSRPGELFF. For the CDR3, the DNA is TGTGCCAGCAGCCCTTCACGGCCCGGGGAGCTGTTTTTT.

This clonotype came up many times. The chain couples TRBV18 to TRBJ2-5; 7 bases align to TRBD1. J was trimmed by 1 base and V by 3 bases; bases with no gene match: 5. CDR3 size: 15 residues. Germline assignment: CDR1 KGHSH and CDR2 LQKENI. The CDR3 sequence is CASSPSGQAQETQYF. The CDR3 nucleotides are TGTGCCAGCTCACCCAGTGGACAGGCCCAAGAGACCCAGTACTTC.

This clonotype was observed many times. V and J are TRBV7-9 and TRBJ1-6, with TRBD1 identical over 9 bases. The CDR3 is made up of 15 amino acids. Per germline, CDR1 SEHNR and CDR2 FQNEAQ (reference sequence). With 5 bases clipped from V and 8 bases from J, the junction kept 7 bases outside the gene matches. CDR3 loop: CASSPRGQGDSPLHF. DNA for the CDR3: TGTGCCAGCAGCCCGCGGGGACAGGGTGATTCACCCCTCCACTTT. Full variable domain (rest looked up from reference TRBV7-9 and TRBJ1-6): DTGVSQNPRHKITKRGQNVTFRCDPISEHNRLYWYRQTLGQGPEFLTYFQNEAQLEKSRLLSDRFSAERPKGSFSTLEIQRTEQGDSAMYLCASSPRGQGDSPLHFGNGTRLTVT.

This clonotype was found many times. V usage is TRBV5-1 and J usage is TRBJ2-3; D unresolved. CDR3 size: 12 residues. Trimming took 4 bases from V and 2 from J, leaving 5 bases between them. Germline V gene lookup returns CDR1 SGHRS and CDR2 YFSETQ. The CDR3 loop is CASSPDTDTQYF. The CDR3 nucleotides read TGCGCCAGCAGCCCGGACACAGATACGCAGTATTTT.

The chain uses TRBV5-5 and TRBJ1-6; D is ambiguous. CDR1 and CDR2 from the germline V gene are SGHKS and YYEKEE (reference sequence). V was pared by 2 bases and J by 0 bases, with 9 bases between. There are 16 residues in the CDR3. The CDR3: CASSLNPTSYNSPLHF. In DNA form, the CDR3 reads TGTGCCAGCAGCTTAAATCCAACCTCCTATAATTCACCCCTCCACTTT.

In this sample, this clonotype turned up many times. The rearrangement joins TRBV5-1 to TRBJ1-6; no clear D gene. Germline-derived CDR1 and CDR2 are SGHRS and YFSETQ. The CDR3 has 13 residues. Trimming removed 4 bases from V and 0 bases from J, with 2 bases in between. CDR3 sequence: CASSASYNSPLHF. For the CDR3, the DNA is TGCGCCAGCAGCGCCTCCTATAATTCACCCCTCCACTTT. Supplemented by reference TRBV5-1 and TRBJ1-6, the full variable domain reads KAGVTQTPRYLIKTRGQQVTLSCSPISGHRSVSWYQQTPGQGLQFLFEYFSETQRNKGNFPGRFSGRQFSNSRSEMNVSTLELGDSALYLCASSASYNSPLHFGNGTRLTVT.

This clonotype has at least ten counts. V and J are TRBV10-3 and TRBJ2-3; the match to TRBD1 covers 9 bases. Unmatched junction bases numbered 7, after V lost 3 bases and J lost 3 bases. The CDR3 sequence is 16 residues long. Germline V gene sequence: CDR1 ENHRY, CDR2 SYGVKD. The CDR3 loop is CAISESTGGTTDTQYF. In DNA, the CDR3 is TGTGCCATCAGTGAATCAACAGGGGGCACGACAGATACGCAGTATTTT.

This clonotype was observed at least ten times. CDR3 sequence reads: CASSNPGYGELFF. For the CDR3, the DNA is TGTGCCAGCAGTAATCCGGGATACGGGGAGCTGTTTTTT. V usage is TRBV2 and J usage is TRBJ2-2, with D possibly matching TRBD2 (5 bases). Trimming pared 5 bases from V and 7 bases from J, leaving 11 bases between. The CDR3 sequence is 13 residues long. Per the germline V gene, CDR1 is SNHLY and CDR2 is FYNNEI.